The present T cell receptor beta chain was sequenced within a study of glioma-infiltrating T cells. CDR3 length equals 18 residues. Germline V gene data show CDR1 as MDHEN and CDR2 as SYDVKM. A remark on this clonotype: A junction end diverges from the germline sequence, so it may reflect a read error.

Amplification of TCR alpha and beta CDR3 regions from RNA used iRepertoire nested multiplex PCR. TCRdb independently ran MiXCR on the multiplex PCR reads; one entry per CDR3 protein. This repertoire shows around 190,000 distinct CDR3 sequences, about 47% found once; its top ten account for around 5.2%. This rearrangement joins TRBV28 to TRBJ1-5; 8 nucleotides agree with TRBD1. This receptor was obtained from a human donor with low-grade glioma or glioblastoma, undergoing nonglioma brain surgery, or in good health (not recorded which). What was sequenced was glioma tissue, nonneoplastic brain tissue, or PBMCs (not recorded which). CDR3 sequence reads: CASRQGQGLGSNDQTQHF. For the CDR3, the DNA is TGTGCCAGCAGACAAGGACAGGGTCTAGGCTCTAACGATCAGACCCAGCATTTT.